Presented here are 7 T cell receptor beta chains from one specimen sequenced in a study of T-cell memory formation after mild COVID-19. TCRdb analysed the 5' RACE reads with MiXCR anew, one entry per CDR3 protein. In the table there are 150,000 to 200,000 distinct CDR3 sequences, about 18% of which are singletons. The sample comprised PBMCs or a T cell subset sorted from them (not recorded which). Receptor source: a man younger than 35 who had mild COVID-19 (a few samples of this study predate the infection). Cell type and time point are not known.

This clonotype was recorded at least ten times. The chain combines TRBV5-1 with TRBJ1-3; possible D gene TRBD1, 5 bases. Trimming took 0 bases from V and 4 from J, leaving 5 bases between them. The CDR3 length is 13 residues. In germline, CDR1 is SGHRS, CDR2 YFSETQ. This CDR3 reads CASSLGQGNTIYF. Written as DNA, the CDR3 is TGCGCCAGCAGCTTGGGACAGGGAAACACCATATATTTT.

The chain carries TRBV15 and TRBJ1-2; D remains unclear. The CDR3 runs to 14 residues. Germline lookup yields CDR1 LNHNV and CDR2 YYDKDF (reference sequence). Deletions cut 0 bases from V and 5 bases from J, with 10 bases between. The CDR3 protein is CATSREGIGYGYTF. The CDR3 DNA reads as TGTGCCACCAGCAGAGAGGGAATTGGGTATGGCTACACCTTC.

The sample holds a few counts of this clonotype. The chain uses TRBV5-1 and TRBJ2-1, with 7 nucleotides matching TRBD2. The CDR3 sequence is 16 residues long. V was pared by 1 base and J by 5 bases, with 9 bases of the junction left unmatched. In germline, CDR1 is SGHRS, CDR2 YFSETQ. CDR3 amino acids: CASSLFGFAGDNEQFF. CDR3 nucleotides: TGCGCCAGCAGCTTGTTCGGCTTTGCGGGGGACAATGAGCAGTTCTTC.

The rearrangement links TRBV5-1 to TRBJ2-5; D call uncertain. In germline, CDR1 is SGHRS, CDR2 YFSETQ. The CDR3 consists of 17 residues. Trimming took 0 bases from V and 1 from J, leaving 16 bases between them. CDR3 nucleotides: TGCGCCAGCAGCTTGGTGGGCCTCGGGCCCGCCCAAGAGACCCAGTACTTC. Its translation: CASSLVGLGPAQETQYF.

In this sample, this clonotype turned up a few times. CDR3 amino acids: CSARVQGGEQYV. In DNA, the CDR3 is TGCAGTGCTAGAGTACAGGGAGGCGAGCAGTACGTC. The chain couples TRBV20-1 to TRBJ2-7; D may match TRBD1 or TRBD2 (6 bases each). Trimming pared 1 base from V and 6 bases from J, leaving 10 bases between. Germline-derived CDR1 and CDR2 are DFQATT and SNEGSKA (reference sequence). The CDR3 loop spans 12 amino acids.

This clonotype has more than one count but fewer than ten. V is TRBV3-1 and J is TRBJ1-6; D possibly corresponds to TRBD1 (5 bases). Germline lookup yields CDR1 LGHDT and CDR2 YNNKEL (reference sequence). The CDR3 contains 13 residues. The V end lost 7 bases, the J end lost 10 bases, and 14 bases lay between the germline ends. CDR3 region: CASTITAGSPLHF. For the CDR3, the DNA is TGTGCCAGCACCATAACAGCAGGGTCACCCCTCCACTTT.

In this sample, this clonotype turned up a few times. The V and J genes are TRBV7-9 and TRBJ2-5, with no clear D. Trimming shortened V by 6 bases and J by 1 base, and 15 bases separated the two germline ends. The CDR3 sequence is 15 residues long. Germline values: CDR1 SEHNR, CDR2 FQNEAQ (reference sequence). CDR3 residues: CASSLTPVPQETQYF. CDR3 DNA sequence: TGTGCCAGCAGTCTAACCCCGGTCCCCCAAGAGACCCAGTACTTC.